This T cell receptor beta chain was captured in a study of OX40 agonist ivuxolimab in advanced cancers. At the level of the study: Having had anti-PD-1, anti-PD-L1 or anti-CTLA-4 therapy before was allowed, and about 40% had some. Findings and caveats of the study: Partial responders at 0.1-3.0 mg/kg had among the lowest clonal expansion.

Autoimmune disease history or systemic immunosuppression barred patients. Researchers took blood at baseline, on cycle 4 day 1, and on cycle 7 day 1. The trim removed 4 bases at V and 1 base at J, leaving 2 bases unmatched. The CDR3 sequence is 14 residues long. Germline V gene data show CDR1 as SGHAT and CDR2 as FQNNGV. Profiled with immunoSEQ multiplex PCR; TCRdb holds only in-frame clones, not every one. The table includes roughly 44,000 clones, roughly nine tenths detected once. A remark on this clone: Its specificity is not known.

This TCR derives from an adult with an advanced solid tumor such as melanoma, head and neck, liver or kidney cancer. The chain recombines TRBV11-2 with TRBJ2-3; 7 bases match TRBD1. Sequencing used CD4+ or CD8+ T cells sorted from blood, obtained in a trial of the OX40 agonist ivuxolimab. Written as DNA, the CDR3 is TGTGCCAGCAGCTCTGGACAGGGCACAGATACGCAGTATTTT. It yields the protein CASSSGQGTDTQYF.